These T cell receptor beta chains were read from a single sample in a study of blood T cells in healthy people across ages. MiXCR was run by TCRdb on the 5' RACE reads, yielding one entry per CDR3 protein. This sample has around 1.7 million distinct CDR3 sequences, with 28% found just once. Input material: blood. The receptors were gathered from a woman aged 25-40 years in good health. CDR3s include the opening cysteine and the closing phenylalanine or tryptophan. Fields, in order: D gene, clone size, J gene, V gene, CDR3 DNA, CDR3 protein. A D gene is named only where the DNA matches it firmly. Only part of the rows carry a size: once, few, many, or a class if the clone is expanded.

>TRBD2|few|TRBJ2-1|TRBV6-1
TGTGCCAGCAGGGGGGTCTGGCGGGAGGGAAAATACAATGAGCAGTTCTTC
CASRGVWREGKYNEQFF
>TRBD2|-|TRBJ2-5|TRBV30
TGTGCCTGGACGGGACTAGCGGGAGAAGAGACCCAGTACTTC
CAWTGLAGEETQYF
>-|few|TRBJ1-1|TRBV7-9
TGTGCCAGCAACGGCAGGGCGAACACTGAAGCTTTCTTT
CASNGRANTEAFF
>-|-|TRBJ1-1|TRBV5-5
TGTGCCAGCAGCTTACGGTTTCAGGGAAGTGGCACTGAAGCTTTCTTT
CASSLRFQGSGTEAFF
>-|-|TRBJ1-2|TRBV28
TGTGCCAGCGGCATATCCCTACAACCCCATGGCTACACCTTC
CASGISLQPHGYTF
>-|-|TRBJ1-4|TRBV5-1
TGCGCCAGCAGCTTGGGTAGGATCGGTGAAAAACTGTTTTTT
CASSLGRIGEKLFF
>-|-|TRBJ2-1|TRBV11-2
TGTGCCAGCAGCTTAGATAGGACAACGCACAATGAGCAGTTCTTC
CASSLDRTTHNEQFF
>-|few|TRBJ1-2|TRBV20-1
TGCAGTGCTAGGGTACAGTGGAACTATGGCTACACCTTC
CSARVQWNYGYTF
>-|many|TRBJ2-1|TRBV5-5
TGTGCCAGCAGCTTCCTTGGCTACGGGGAGCAGTTCTTC
CASSFLGYGEQFF
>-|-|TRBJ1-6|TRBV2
TGTGCCAGCAGTGCCGACGGCAATTATTCACCCCTCCACTTT
CASSADGNYSPLHF
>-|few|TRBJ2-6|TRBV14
TGTGCCAGCAGCCAAGTGGTAGGGGCCAACGTCCTGACTTTC
CASSQVVGANVLTF
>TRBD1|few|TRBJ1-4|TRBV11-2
TGTGCCAGCAGCTTACGGGACAGGAATGAAAAACTGTTTTTT
CASSLRDRNEKLFF
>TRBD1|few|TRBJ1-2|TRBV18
TGTGCCAGCTCCTCTCGGGACAGTCCCCCCCCCAACTATGGCTACACCTTC
CASSSRDSPPPNYGYTF
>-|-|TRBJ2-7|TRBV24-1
TGTCCCACCAGTGATTTATTGCTATGGCGGGAAAGCTCCTACGAGCAGTACTTC
CPTSDLLLWRESSYEQYF
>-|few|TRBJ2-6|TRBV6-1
TGTGCCAGCAGTACCCGGACAACCAACTCTGGGGCCAACGTCCTGACTTTC
CASSTRTTNSGANVLTF
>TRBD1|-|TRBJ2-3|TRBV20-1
TGCAGTCACGAGGTTTTGGGACTAAGGAGGGACAGGGACCAGGGTACGCAGTATTTT
CSHEVLGLRRDRDQGTQYF
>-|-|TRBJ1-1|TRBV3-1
TGTGCCAGCAGCCAATTCATATGGGGTGAAGCTTTCTTT
CASSQFIWGEAFF